The clone carrying this TCR beta chain came up many times. This specimen belongs to a study of blood T cells in healthy people across ages. Turning to the study itself: The template switching approach captured approximately one barcoded beta molecule for every two T cells.

Together with a sample-barcoded 5' primer, a J-beta primer mix was included in a second PCR lasting roughly 6 to 12 cycles. Each CDR3 protein gets one entry after TCRdb re-called the 5' RACE reads with MiXCR. Of more than 900,000 distinct CDR3 sequences listed, 25% to 35% were seen once; the top ten hold around 9.6%. The sample was also reused in another study, on T cells of mothers and their children.

This TCR was recovered from a woman aged 40 to 49 in good health. The sequenced sample was blood.

The CDR3 DNA is TGCAGTGCTCCCAACAGGGGATCAATACAAGAGACCCAGTACTTC. Protein product: CSAPNRGSIQETQYF. V is TRBV20-1 and J is TRBJ2-5; 7 bases line up with TRBD1. CDR3 length equals 15 residues. Germline CDR1 is DFQATT and CDR2 is SNEGSKA (reference sequence). V shed 5 bases and J 2 bases; nucleotides not matched to a gene: 11.